These 6 T cell receptor beta chains originate from one sample sequenced in a study of cytomegalovirus exposure and HLA in healthy donors. Primers for the PCR totalled 60 Vbeta and 13 Jbeta. Profiled with immunoSEQ multiplex PCR; TCRdb holds only in-frame clones, not every one. This table holds about 110,000 clones, just under 70% found once. The specimen was PBMCs. Receptors were obtained from a woman in her seventies in good health and CMV-seropositive.

The genes are TRBV7-8 and TRBJ1-2; D not certain. There are 14 residues in the CDR3. Trimming shortened V by 2 bases and J by 6 bases, and 13 bases separated the two germline ends. The germline CDR1 and CDR2 sequences are SGHVS and FQNEAQ. CDR3 bases: TGTGCCAGCAGCTTATTCGGGAATAGGGATGGCTACACCTTC. It is translated as CASSLFGNRDGYTF. Full variable domain (outside the CDR3, taken from reference TRBV7-8 and TRBJ1-2): GAGVSQSPRYKVAKRGQDVALRCDPISGHVSLFWYQQALGQGPEFLTYFQNEAQLDKSGLPSDRFFAERPEGSVSTLKIQRTQQEDSAVYLCASSLFGNRDGYTFGSGTRLTVV.

This clone occurred once. CDR3 sequence: CASSLDGGIAGGLRRIQYF. The CDR3 nucleotides are TGTGCCAGCAGCTTAGATGGGGGGATAGCGGGGGGGCTGAGGCGGATTCAGTACTTC. The V call is TRBV11-2, the J call TRBJ2-4; TRBD2 matches at 11 bases. CDR3 length equals 19 residues. CDR1 is SGHAT, CDR2 FQNNGV, per germline. J was trimmed by 10 bases and V by 0 bases; bases with no gene match: 17.

The chain links TRBV14 to TRBJ2-1; 9 nucleotides match TRBD2. The germline CDR1 and CDR2 sequences are SGHDN and FVKESK. J gave up 8 bases and V 8 bases, and 7 bases lay outside the gene matches. This CDR3 comprises 13 residues. CDR3 DNA: TGTGCCAGCGCCTCGGGACTAGCCTATGAGCAGTTCTTC. Translating gives CASASGLAYEQFF.

The CDR3 nucleotides read TGTGCCAGTAGTATCGTAGGGAGCAAAGAAAAACTGTTTTTT. It encodes CASSIVGSKEKLFF. The chain links TRBV19 to TRBJ1-4; no clear D. Germline V gives CDR1 LNHDA, CDR2 SQIVND (reference sequence). CDR3 length: 14 residues. Trimming removed 3 bases at V and 8 bases at J, with 13 bases between.

This chain joins TRBV18 and TRBJ1-3; weak D call: TRBD1 (6 bases). Per the germline V gene, CDR1 is KGHSH and CDR2 is LQKENI. There are 15 residues in the CDR3. V shed 0 bases and J shed 4 bases, with 10 bases lying between them. The CDR3 DNA follows: TGTGCCAGCTCACCACCGGGGGCGCGAGGAAACACCATATATTTT. As protein: CASSPPGARGNTIYF.

The chain has TRBV6-5 and TRBJ2-5, with TRBD2 as a possible D gene (6 bases). With 8 bases removed from V and 2 bases from J, the gap between germline ends came to 15 bases. CDR3 size: 14 residues. Germline V CDR1 and CDR2: MNHEY, SVGAGI. CDR3 region: CASGDGRTQETQYF. The DNA for the CDR3 is TGTGCCAGCGGGGACGGGAGAACACAAGAGACCCAGTACTTC.